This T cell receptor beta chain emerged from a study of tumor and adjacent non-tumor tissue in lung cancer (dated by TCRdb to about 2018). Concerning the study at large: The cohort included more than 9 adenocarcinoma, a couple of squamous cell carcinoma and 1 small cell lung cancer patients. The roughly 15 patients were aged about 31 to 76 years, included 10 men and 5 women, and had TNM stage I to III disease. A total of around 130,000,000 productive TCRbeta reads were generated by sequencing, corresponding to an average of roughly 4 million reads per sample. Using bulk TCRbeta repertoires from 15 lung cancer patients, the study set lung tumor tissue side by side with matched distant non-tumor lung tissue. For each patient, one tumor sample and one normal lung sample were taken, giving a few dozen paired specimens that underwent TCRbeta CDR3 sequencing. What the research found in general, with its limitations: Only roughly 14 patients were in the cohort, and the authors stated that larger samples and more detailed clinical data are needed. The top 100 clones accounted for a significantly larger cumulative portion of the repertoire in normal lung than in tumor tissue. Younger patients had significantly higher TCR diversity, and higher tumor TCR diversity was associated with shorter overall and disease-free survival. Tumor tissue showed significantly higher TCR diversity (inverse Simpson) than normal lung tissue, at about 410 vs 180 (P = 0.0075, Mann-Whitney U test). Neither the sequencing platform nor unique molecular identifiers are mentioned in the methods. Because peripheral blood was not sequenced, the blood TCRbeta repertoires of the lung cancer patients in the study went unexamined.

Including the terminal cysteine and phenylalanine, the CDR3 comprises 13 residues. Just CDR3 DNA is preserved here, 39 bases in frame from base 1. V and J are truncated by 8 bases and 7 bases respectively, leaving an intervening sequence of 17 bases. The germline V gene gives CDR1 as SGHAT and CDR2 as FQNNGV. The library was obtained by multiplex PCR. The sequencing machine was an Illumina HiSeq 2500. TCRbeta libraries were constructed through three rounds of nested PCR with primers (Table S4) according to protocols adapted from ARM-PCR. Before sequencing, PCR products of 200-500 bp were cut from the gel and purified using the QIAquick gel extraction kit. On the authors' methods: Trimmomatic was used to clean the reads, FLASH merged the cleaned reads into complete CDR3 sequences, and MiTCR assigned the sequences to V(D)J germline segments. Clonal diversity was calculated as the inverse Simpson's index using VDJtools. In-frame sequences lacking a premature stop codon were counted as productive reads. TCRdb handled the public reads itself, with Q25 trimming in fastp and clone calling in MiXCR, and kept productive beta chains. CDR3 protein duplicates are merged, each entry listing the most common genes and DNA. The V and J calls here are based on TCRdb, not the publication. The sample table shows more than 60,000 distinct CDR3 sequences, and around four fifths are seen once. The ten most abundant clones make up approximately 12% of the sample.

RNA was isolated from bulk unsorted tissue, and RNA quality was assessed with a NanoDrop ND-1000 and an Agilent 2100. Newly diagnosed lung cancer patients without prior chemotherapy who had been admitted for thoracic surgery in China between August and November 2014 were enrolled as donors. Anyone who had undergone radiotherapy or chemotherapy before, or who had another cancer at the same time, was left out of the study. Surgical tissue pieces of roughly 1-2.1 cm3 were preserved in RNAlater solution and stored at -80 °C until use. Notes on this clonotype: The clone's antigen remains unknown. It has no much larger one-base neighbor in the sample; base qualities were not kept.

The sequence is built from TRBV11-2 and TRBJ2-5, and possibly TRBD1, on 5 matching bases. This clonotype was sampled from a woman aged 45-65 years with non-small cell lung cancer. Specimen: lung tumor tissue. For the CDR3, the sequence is CASGPSIQGTQYF. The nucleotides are TGTGCCAGCGGACCGAGCATCCAGGGGACCCAGTACTTC.